The 8 T cell receptor beta chains listed next were all sequenced from one sample in a study of cytomegalovirus exposure and HLA in healthy donors. Primers: 60 Vbeta forward and 13 Jbeta reverse. Generated by immunoSEQ multiplex PCR, the TCRdb table keeps only in-frame clones and is missing some. The sample shows about 190,000 clones, about three quarters of them seen only once. The sample taken for sequencing was PBMCs. The receptors were sampled from a woman in her thirties in good health and CMV-seropositive.

The chain links TRBV25-1 to TRBJ1-1; D remains ambiguous. Germline CDR1 is MGHDK and CDR2 is SYGVNS. The length of the CDR3 is 14 residues. The germline V and J ends were trimmed by 8 bases and 5 bases, with 18 bases remaining between them. The CDR3 region has the DNA TGTGCCAGCCGGGAAGTAGGGCGCCAGACTGAAGCTTTCTTT. Amino acids: CASREVGRQTEAFF. Filled out from reference TRBV25-1 and TRBJ1-1, the complete variable domain reads EADIYQTPRYLVIGTGKKITLECSQTMGHDKMYWYQQDPGMELHLIHYSYGVNSTEKGDLSSESTVSRIRTEHFPLTLESARPSHTSQYLCASREVGRQTEAFFGQGTRLTVV.

Here the CDR3 reads CASSEGGARTYEQYF. The CDR3 bases are TGTGCCAGCAGTGAAGGGGGAGCGAGAACCTACGAGCAGTACTTC. The chain recombines TRBV6-1 with TRBJ2-7, with TRBD2 as a possible D gene (5 bases). Germline CDR1 is MNHNS and CDR2 is SASEGT. Trimming removed 1 base at V and 2 bases at J, with 12 bases between. The length of the CDR3 is 15 residues.

The V call is TRBV4-3, the J call TRBJ2-1; 9 positions match TRBD2. CDR1 LGHNA and CDR2 YSLEER come from the germline V gene. The CDR3 is made up of 14 amino acids. The ends lost 3 bases at V and 4 bases at J; junction bases unmatched: 1. As DNA, the CDR3 is TGCGCCAGCAGCCAGCGGGGGGGTTACAATGAGCAGTTCTTC. It encodes CASSQRGGYNEQFF.

The gene calls are TRBV28 and TRBJ1-6; D gene ambiguous. With 7 bases removed from V and 10 bases from J, the gap between germline ends came to 8 bases. Germline values: CDR1 MDHEN, CDR2 SYDVKM. The CDR3 has 11 residues. For the CDR3, the DNA is TGTGCCAGCAAATCGAGCTCACCCCTCCACTTT. It is translated as CASKSSSPLHF. Supplemented by reference TRBV28 and TRBJ1-6, the full variable domain reads DVKVTQSSRYLVKRTGEKVFLECVQDMDHENMFWYRQDPGLGLRLIYFSYDVKMKEKGDIPEGYSVSREKKERFSLILESASTNQTSMYLCASKSSSPLHFGNGTRLTVT.

The rearrangement uses TRBV6-5 and TRBJ2-2; D not resolved. The germline CDR1 and CDR2 sequences are MNHEY and SVGAGI. This CDR3 has 15 amino acids. The germline V and J ends were trimmed by 4 bases and 1 base, with 10 bases remaining between them. The CDR3 loop is CASSSLSRNTGELFF. For the CDR3, the DNA is TGTGCCAGCAGTTCTCTGTCTCGGAACACCGGGGAGCTGTTTTTT.

The rearrangement links TRBV6-5 to TRBJ2-7, with 7 positions matching TRBD2. Germline assignment: CDR1 MNHEY and CDR2 SVGAGI. The CDR3 runs 13 residues. V was pared by 6 bases and J by 2 bases, with 4 bases of the junction left unmatched. The CDR3: CASRRELTYEQYF. As DNA, the CDR3 is TGTGCCAGCAGGCGGGAGTTAACCTACGAGCAGTACTTC.

This sequence joins TRBV4-1 and TRBJ2-1, with D possibly being TRBD1 (6 bases). Trimming stripped 0 bases from V and 12 bases from J, with 9 bases between. Per germline, CDR1 MGHRA and CDR2 YSYEKL. There are 12 residues in the CDR3. The CDR3 protein is CASSQDWGRQFF. The CDR3 bases are TGCGCCAGCAGCCAAGATTGGGGGCGGCAGTTCTTC.

The chain employs TRBV29-1 and TRBJ2-1, with 8 nucleotides matching TRBD1. V trimming: 4 bases; J trimming: 6 bases; junction bases outside the gene matches: 8. Germline assignment: CDR1 SQVTM and CDR2 ANQGSEA. The CDR3 runs 14 residues. This chain's CDR3 is CSVVPRGRPNEQFF. The CDR3 DNA reads TGCAGCGTTGTACCCAGGGGGCGTCCCAATGAGCAGTTCTTC.